The T cell receptor beta chain under discussion was sequenced for a study of T cell changes during pregnancy in multiple sclerosis. The CDR3 is 15 residues long. Assay used: immunoSEQ multiplex PCR; TCRdb lists only in-frame clones, some missing. The data contain roughly 40,000 clones, about nine tenths of them singletons. The sequences come from CD4+ T cells from peripheral blood mononuclear cells, collected before pregnancy. The origin of this receptor is a female donor with multiple sclerosis, enrolled in a pregnancy study. The chain has TRBV21-1 and TRBJ1-1. TRBV21-1 is a pseudogene locus. The CDR3 coding sequence is TGTGCCAGCAGCTCTAATAGGGGAGGGGGCACTGAAGCTTTCTTT. It translates to CASSSNRGGGTEAFF.